This T cell receptor (beta chain) was recorded in a study of beta chain features in type 1 diabetes. As to this clone: The target antigen is unknown.

The CDR3 consists of 14 residues. V gave up 3 bases and J gave up 7 bases; unmatched junction bases: 8. CDR1 and CDR2 from the germline V gene are SGHAT and FQNNGV. The whole isolated RNA underwent reverse transcription, so sequencing captured expressed TCRB transcripts. Sequencing was performed with immunoSEQ multiplex PCR; in TCRdb, only in-frame clones are kept and a portion is missing. The sample holds about 150,000 clones, about 12% seen once. Sorting of CD4+ naive, central memory, regulatory and stem cell-like memory cells was performed via CD45RO/CCR7/CD25/CD127/CD95/CD27. Findings and caveats of the study: Shorter TCRB CDR3s, moderately but significantly so, were found in Type 1 diabetes patients in all four CD4+ subsets. Type 1 diabetes patients had VDJ junctions that carried fewer insertions and more deletions.

The sample consisted of central memory CD4+ T cells from blood. J is TRBJ1-2 and V is TRBV11-2, with TRBD1 matching over 7 bases. This sequence was found in a man aged 18-30 years with type 1 diabetes. The DNA of the CDR3 is TGTGCCAGCAGCTTTGATCTAGGGGGCTTTGGCTACACCTTC. It codes for CASSFDLGGFGYTF.